These 25 T cell receptor beta chains share one sample of origin, sequenced in a study of shared clonotypes between healthy human individuals. Repertoires were generated with immunoSEQ multiplex PCR, while TCRdb's copy carries only in-frame clones and drops some. The sample gives roughly 2.5 million clones, around nine tenths of which show up once; 0.14% is in the top ten. The sequenced sample was naive CD4+ T cells sorted from blood. Noted subset: CD45RA+ positively selected. The source is a man aged 18 to 30 in good health.

This clone was picked up one time. This chain joins TRBV7-9 and TRBJ2-3; maybe TRBD1 (6 bases). Trimming cost V 5 bases and J 0 bases, with 12 bases left between them. Per germline, CDR1 SEHNR and CDR2 FQNEAQ (reference sequence). The CDR3 totals 15 residues. In DNA, the CDR3 is TGTGCCAGCAGCCCCCAGGGGTCTAGCACAGATACGCAGTATTTT. Its translation: CASSPQGSSTDTQYF.

The chain is built from TRBV9 and TRBJ2-7; tentatively, D is TRBD1 or TRBD2 (6 bases each). Germline lookup yields CDR1 SGDLS and CDR2 YYNGEE. The CDR3 totals 14 residues. The germline V and J ends were trimmed by 0 bases and 2 bases, with 9 bases remaining between them. DNA for the CDR3: TGTGCCAGCAGCGTAGGGGGGGACACCTACGAGCAGTACTTC. It specifies CASSVGGDTYEQYF.

The chain couples TRBV11-2 to TRBJ1-3; D is unclear. Germline V lookup: CDR1 SGHAT, CDR2 FQNNGV. V lost 7 bases and J 3 bases, leaving 10 bases between the germline ends. The CDR3 totals 13 residues. This CDR3 reads CASTSEHGNTIYF. DNA of the CDR3: TGTGCCAGCACCTCGGAGCATGGAAACACCATATATTTT.

The rearrangement joins TRBV5-1 to TRBJ2-5; 12 positions match TRBD2. The DNA end favors TRBJ2-7, so the J call may be wrong. The germline V gene encodes CDR1 SGHRS and CDR2 YFSETQ. The CDR3 length is 15 residues. DNA of the CDR3: TGCGCCAGCAGCACTACTAGCGGGGGGCCTGGCGAGCAGTACTTC. Its translation: CASSTTSGGPGEQYF.

This clone was picked up one time. The chain employs TRBV28 and TRBJ2-7; a possible D gene is TRBD1 (6 bases). The length of the CDR3 is 13 residues. Trimming shortened V by 8 bases and J by 4 bases, and 15 bases separated the two germline ends. Germline V gene lookup returns CDR1 MDHEN and CDR2 SYDVKM. The CDR3 loop reads CASLQGNTYEQYF. CDR3 bases: TGTGCCAGCTTACAGGGAAATACGTACGAGCAGTACTTC.

V usage is TRBV7-3 and J usage is TRBJ2-2; no reliable D call. The germline V and J ends were trimmed by 0 bases and 6 bases, with 2 bases remaining between them. CDR1 and CDR2 (germline): SGHTA, FQGTGA. The CDR3 length is 12 residues. The CDR3 sequence: CASSLTAGELFF. The CDR3, as DNA: TGTGCCAGCAGCTTAACCGCCGGGGAGCTGTTTTTT. The full variable domain, its missing parts supplied by reference TRBV7-3 and TRBJ2-2, is GAGVSQTPSNKVTEKGKYVELRCDPISGHTALYWYRQSLGQGPEFLIYFQGTGAADDSGLPNDRFFAVRPEGSVSTLKIQRTERGDSAVYLCASSLTAGELFFGEGSRLTVL.

This chain links TRBV6-5 with TRBJ2-3, with 9 bases aligning to TRBD2. Germline V CDR1 and CDR2: MNHEY, SVGAGI. V dropped 0 bases and J dropped 3; count of bases not matched to a gene: 4. The CDR3 consists of 16 residues. The DNA for the CDR3 is TGTGCCAGCAGTTACTCTGGCGGGAGGGTGACAGATACGCAGTATTTT. It is translated as CASSYSGGRVTDTQYF.

This chain joins TRBV5-1 and TRBJ2-5, with a tentative D call TRBD1 (5 bases). CDR3 length: 14 amino acids. V shed 2 bases and J shed 2 bases, with 10 bases lying between them. The V gene's germline CDR1 is SGHRS and CDR2 YFSETQ. This CDR3 reads CASSFPGQQETQYF. CDR3 in DNA: TGCGCCAGCAGCTTCCCAGGGCAGCAAGAGACCCAGTACTTC.

The chain employs TRBV5-1 and TRBJ2-3; the match to TRBD1 covers 7 bases. Germline CDR1 and CDR2: SGHRS and YFSETQ. With 6 bases clipped from V and 3 bases from J, the junction kept 10 bases outside the gene matches. CDR3 length: 15 amino acids. As DNA, the CDR3 is TGCGCCAGCACCTCGTTGACAGGGAAAACAGATACGCAGTATTTT. Its protein is CASTSLTGKTDTQYF.

The chain recombines TRBV4-2 with TRBJ2-3, with TRBD2 identical over 9 bases. The CDR3 totals 19 residues. CDR1 is LGHNA and CDR2 is YNFKEQ in the germline V gene. V gave up 3 bases and J gave up 3 bases; unmatched junction bases: 16. CDR3 DNA: TGTGCCAGCAGCCAGGTGTGGGGGCTAGCGGGAACGAGGACAGATACGCAGTATTTT. This gives the protein CASSQVWGLAGTRTDTQYF.

The chain employs TRBV6-1 and TRBJ1-2; TRBD1 might be the D (6 bases). V gave up 2 bases and J gave up 4 bases, with 14 bases separating them. Germline V gene lookup returns CDR1 MNHNS and CDR2 SASEGT. The CDR3 sequence is 15 residues long. Written as DNA, the CDR3 is TGTGCCAGCAGTGAATCCCGGGGGGCAGGCTATGGCTACACCTTC. It is translated as CASSESRGAGYGYTF.

This clone was recorded once. The V and J genes are TRBV5-4 and TRBJ2-2; no reliable D call. The germline V gene has CDR1 SGHNT and CDR2 YYREEE (reference sequence). V shed 0 bases and J shed 0 bases, with 6 bases lying between them. This CDR3 comprises 15 residues. The CDR3 DNA reads as TGTGCCAGCAGCTTGGACGGCACGAACACCGGGGAGCTGTTTTTT. This encodes CASSLDGTNTGELFF.

V usage is TRBV7-9 and J usage is TRBJ2-5; D gene unclear. Per the germline V gene, CDR1 is SEHNR and CDR2 is FQNEAQ (reference sequence). V gave up 1 base and J gave up 9 bases, with 15 bases separating them. The CDR3 spans 14 residues. The CDR3 is CASSLGMTVGPQYF. The CDR3 DNA sequence: TGTGCCAGCAGCTTAGGGATGACGGTTGGGCCCCAGTACTTC. The variable domain in full, with the rest retrieved from reference TRBV7-9 and TRBJ2-5, is DTGVSQNPRHKITKRGQNVTFRCDPISEHNRLYWYRQTLGQGPEFLTYFQNEAQLEKSRLLSDRFSAERPKGSFSTLEIQRTEQGDSAMYLCASSLGMTVGPQYFGPGTRLLVL.

The chain carries TRBV5-1 and TRBJ2-7, with 11 bases matching TRBD1. CDR1 and CDR2 from the germline V gene are SGHRS and YFSETQ. This CDR3 spans 15 amino acids. With V trimmed by 0 bases and J by 5 bases, 4 bases remained unmatched. CDR3 sequence reads: CASSLGPDRGHEQYF. The CDR3, as DNA: TGCGCCAGCAGCTTGGGACCGGACAGGGGGCACGAGCAGTACTTC.

This clone was seen only a few times. This chain links TRBV5-4 with TRBJ2-1, with 9 positions matching TRBD1. The J segment lost 3 bases and the V segment lost 4 bases, leaving 5 bases of the junction unmatched. This CDR3 has 15 amino acids. Germline V gene lookup returns CDR1 SGHNT and CDR2 YYREEE (reference sequence). The CDR3 loop is CASSLRDRDYNEQFF. The DNA of the CDR3 is TGTGCCAGCAGCCTCCGGGACAGGGACTACAATGAGCAGTTCTTC. Using reference TRBV5-4 and TRBJ2-1 for the parts outside the CDR3, the full variable domain is ETGVTQSPTHLIKTRGQQVTLRCSSQSGHNTVSWYQQALGQGPQFIFQYYREEENGRGNFPPRFSGLQFPNYSSELNVNALELDDSALYLCASSLRDRDYNEQFFGPGTRLTVL.

The chain employs TRBV6-4 and TRBJ2-3; the D gene is possibly TRBD2 (5 bases). V lost 7 bases and J lost 5, with 13 bases in between. This CDR3 contains 13 residues. Germline loops: CDR1 MRHNA, CDR2 SNTAGT. CDR3 in amino acids: CASTPRAGDTQYF. The DNA of the CDR3 is TGTGCCAGCACCCCGAGGGCGGGAGATACGCAGTATTTT.

To note about this clone: At the DNA level, this CDR3 is encoded by other sequences in the same sample as well. The rearrangement links TRBV7-2 to TRBJ2-1; no clear D gene. Germline V gene lookup returns CDR1 SGHTA and CDR2 FQGNSA. The V gene lost 1 base and the J gene lost 9 bases, with 7 bases spanning the gap. The CDR3 length is 12 residues. The CDR3 reads CASSLDLAEQFF. The DNA of the CDR3 is TGTGCCAGCAGCTTAGATTTAGCTGAGCAGTTCTTC.

V is TRBV29-1 and J is TRBJ2-3; D possibly matches TRBD1 or TRBD2 (5 bases each). The germline gives CDR1 SQVTM, CDR2 ANQGSEA. The V and J ends lost 6 bases and 2 bases respectively, with 12 bases between them. The CDR3 has 13 amino acids. The CDR3 is CSVSGRTTDTQYF. The CDR3 DNA reads as TGCAGCGTCTCGGGACGGACCACAGATACGCAGTATTTT.

About this clone itself: The sample contains more than one DNA sequence encoding this CDR3. This chain uses TRBV9 with TRBJ2-3; possible D gene TRBD1, 6 bases. Trimming pared 0 bases from V and 0 bases from J, leaving 8 bases between. The CDR3 loop spans 15 amino acids. Germline CDR1 SGDLS, CDR2 YYNGEE. The CDR3 coding sequence is TGTGCCAGCAGCGTAGCCAGGGGAAGCACAGATACGCAGTATTTT. It yields the protein CASSVARGSTDTQYF. The full variable domain, its missing parts supplied by reference TRBV9 and TRBJ2-3, is DSGVTQTPKHLITATGQRVTLRCSPRSGDLSVYWYQQSLDQGLQFLIQYYNGEERAKGNILERFSAQQFPDLHSELNLSSLELGDSALYFCASSVARGSTDTQYFGPGTRLTVL.

Regarding this clone: Other DNA sequences in the sample encode the same CDR3. The gene calls are TRBV5-1 and TRBJ2-6; D possibly corresponds to TRBD2 (5 bases). Between the trimmed V and J ends, which lost 0 bases and 2 bases, there was a span of 6 bases. The CDR3 is 15 amino acids. Germline CDR1 is SGHRS and CDR2 is YFSETQ. The CDR3: CASSLAGTGANVLTF. The CDR3 bases are TGCGCCAGCAGCTTGGCGGGGACTGGGGCCAACGTCCTGACTTTC.

The table lists this clone with a count of one. The gene calls are TRBV19 and TRBJ2-5; D is perhaps TRBD2 (5 bases). Germline V lookup: CDR1 LNHDA, CDR2 SQIVND (reference sequence). Deletions cut 2 bases from V and 5 bases from J, with 9 bases between. The CDR3 sequence is 13 residues long. The CDR3 coding sequence is TGTGCCAGTAGTATAAAGGGCGGGGAGACCCAGTACTTC. It yields the protein CASSIKGGETQYF.

The chain employs TRBV5-1 and TRBJ2-7; the D gene is possibly TRBD1 (6 bases). Germline lookup yields CDR1 SGHRS and CDR2 YFSETQ. This CDR3 has 14 residues. The V and J ends lost 4 bases and 2 bases respectively, with 13 bases between them. CDR3 sequence reads: CASSLGTSTYEQYF. CDR3 nucleotides: TGCGCCAGCAGCCTGGGGACATCTACCTACGAGCAGTACTTC.

The rearrangement joins TRBV27 to TRBJ2-7, with 14 nucleotides matching TRBD2. V gave up 7 bases and J gave up 2 bases; unmatched junction bases: 7. The germline V gene has CDR1 MNHEY and CDR2 SMNVEV (reference sequence). The CDR3 loop spans 16 amino acids. CDR3 sequence (DNA): TGTGCCAGCACCCTTCGGACTAGCGGGAGGACCTACGAGCAGTACTTC. This translates into CASTLRTSGRTYEQYF.

The chain combines TRBV6-5 with TRBJ2-1; TRBD2 aligns across 12 bases. V was clipped by 2 bases and J by 8 bases; unmatched bases: 4. Per the germline V gene, CDR1 is MNHEY and CDR2 is SVGAGI. CDR3 length: 15 amino acids. The CDR3 region has the DNA TGTGCCAGCAGTTACCGGCTAGCGGGGGGGCATGAGCAGTTCTTC. It translates to CASSYRLAGGHEQFF.

This sequence joins TRBV18 and TRBJ1-6, with TRBD1 identical over 8 bases. Germline assignment: CDR1 KGHSH and CDR2 LQKENI. The CDR3 spans 15 residues. With 2 bases clipped from V and 8 bases from J, the junction kept 5 bases outside the gene matches. The CDR3 DNA reads TGTGCCAGCTCACCAGCACAGGGGGTCGATTCACCCCTCCACTTT. This gives the protein CASSPAQGVDSPLHF.